This T cell receptor beta chain was identified during a study of shared clonotypes between healthy human individuals (TCRdb year 2020). About the full investigation: A few men and a couple of women, aged 18 to 49 years, made up the cohort. For each donor, three plates each were used for CD4 naive and CD4 memory, two plates were used for CD8 naive, and one plate was used for CD8 memory. To estimate repertoire size and how much clonotype sharing occurs between individuals, the study deeply sequenced the blood TCR repertoires of about 5 healthy adults. To increase sequencing depth and limit assay-specific biases, TCR repertoire library preparation and sequencing were carried out by different laboratories using diverse techniques. Between about 0.9 and 9 billion PBMCs per donor were obtained by leukapheresis.

With respect to this clone: Which antigen it targets is not known. No per-base quality is available; no much larger clone lies one base away.

Trimming removed 2 bases from V and 11 bases from J; the gene matches leave 8 bases unexplained. The CDR3 runs 13 amino acids, cysteine and phenylalanine included. The retained sequence is limited to the CDR3, 39 bases, with the frame set at the first base. CDR1 and CDR2, per the germline V gene, are MDHEN and SYDVKM. What the study reported, not specific to this receptor: Incomplete sequencing was indicated by rarefaction of sorted-subset datasets, despite the large sequencing depth. Pairwise subsampling led to the expectation that sequencing depth would affect the degree of clonotype sharing among donors. Sampling was restricted to blood, and TCR repertoires in tissue are likely to differ from TCR repertoires in blood. Larger estimated clonotype richness was generally found for naive subsets than for memory subsets. Across four donors, around 5% of naive CD4, 3% to 3.5% of naive CD8, approximately 2.5% of memory CD4, and 0.4% of memory CD8 clonotypes were shared. The genetic and exposure-history diversity represented was limited by the small number of donors. Higher generation probabilities were observed for clonotypes shared by all four sorted-subset donors than for non-shared clonotypes.

The donors were healthy, HIV-negative adults with no recently reported acute infections or vaccinations. Every donor was a Caucasian adult living in Nashville, Tennessee, USA. Magnetic negative selection was used to enrich CD4+ T cells, after which naive cells were positively selected on CD45RA and the negative fraction became the memory subset. Blood was collected by leukapheresis, and PBMCs were isolated by Ficoll-Histopaque density gradient centrifugation and then cryopreserved in liquid nitrogen vapor phase. Purity and quantity of every magnetically sorted T cell population were checked by analytical flow cytometry. From each sorted fraction, genomic DNA was isolated and quantified by UV absorbance on a Nanodrop 2000c. Using the deep immunoSEQ assay, multiplex PCR amplified TCR CDR3 regions from genomic DNA. Extracted genomic DNA from each cell subset was distributed evenly across all wells of several immunoSEQ 96-well plates, and each plate was treated as a replicate. For sorted subsets, each replicate PCR was loaded with about 0.2 ug genomic DNA, equivalent to some 27,000 T cell genomes. The purified libraries were quantified using a Qubit 3.0 fluorometer, sized with a Bioanalyzer 2100, and then quantified again using the KAPA Library Quantification kit. A separate single-read 150-cycle Illumina NextSeq 550 flow cell was used to sequence each immunoSEQ 96-well plate. Per the source publication's procedure: Because the immunoSEQ output included only junctional sequences and no quality scores, the filtering could not be the same as the filtering used for full-length reads. Sequences were annotated with PyIR, a Python wrapper for IgBLAST v1.9, and V/J genes and CDR3 were assigned using IMGT germline references. Reads were removed for weak V/J assignments (E-value above 1e-6), missing CDR3, stop codons, out-of-frame junctions, or ambiguous translated residues. V3J clonotypes were defined as sequences sharing an identical inferred V gene, J gene, and CDR3 amino acid sequence. Percentage overlap between repertoires was computed as shared unique clonotypes divided by the size of the smaller repertoire. Richness of each repertoire was evaluated using RTK rarefaction, the Chao1 estimator, and Recon v2.1 estimates of unobserved clonotypes. For all TCRbeta clonotypes obtained by the gDNA method from four donors, generation probabilities were computed with OLGA. TCRdb re-hosts the immuneACCESS table, in-frame sequences only. Its copies lack some clones; in the studies checked, an unresolved V gene accounts for under half of them, and the cause for the rest is not known. The V and J calls and clone size come from that table; D and trimming were worked out from the DNA. This sample holds approximately 740,000 clones; approximately 74% were observed only once. The ten largest clones capture around 1.6% of the sample.

Input material: memory CD4+ T cells sorted from blood. This specimen's cell subset or site label, per the study, means: CD45RA-negative fraction. The sequence was obtained from a woman in her twenties or thirties in good health. Recombination linked TRBV28 to TRBJ2-5, with TRBD2 matching 7 junction bases. The sequenced DNA: TGTGCCAGCAGTTTAAATTTAGGGAGGGTGCAGTACTTC. This yields the protein CASSLNLGRVQYF.